This TCR beta chain was captured by sequencing in a study of cytomegalovirus exposure and HLA in healthy donors. Whole-study context: Unique TCRs numbering about 85 million, obtained from HLA-typed donors, made up an early data release. Study results and caveats: There were reportedly fewer N-insertions in an Asian-associated ancestry cluster than the approximately 670-donor mean, in a later analysis. Among the CMV-associated chains, three were confirmed in vitro as specific for CMV antigens.

At the time of sampling, donors were nominally healthy, though unrecorded immune exposures were likely. This CDR3 is 13 amino acids long. V lost 6 bases, J lost 1 base, and 9 bases lay in between. CDR1 is LNHDA and CDR2 is SQIVND in the germline V gene (reference sequence). The PCR had 60 Vbeta and 13 Jbeta primers. Only in-frame clones appear in the TCRdb table, and some are missing; sequencing was by immunoSEQ multiplex PCR. The listing records about 140,000 clones. Regarding this clone: Its antigen is undetermined.

Sample: PBMCs. The chain recombines TRBV19 with TRBJ1-1, with unresolved D. This receptor was obtained from a man in his forties in good health and CMV-seronegative. The CDR3: CASSAQPNTEAFF. The CDR3 DNA reads as TGTGCCAGTAGCGCACAGCCGAACACTGAAGCTTTCTTT.